The following is a TCR beta chain sequence with its context. Its antigen remains unidentified. The entry originates in a study of a mutant IDH1 vaccine in newly diagnosed glioma. Profiled with immunoSEQ multiplex PCR; TCRdb holds only in-frame clones, not every one. The table lists about 81,000 clones, roughly 85% of them singletons. V gave up 4 bases and J gave up 7 bases; unmatched junction bases: 9. The germline CDR1 and CDR2 sequences are MRHNA and SNTAGT. This CDR3 is built from 16 residues. Sample time point: week 23, last vaccination. Doses comprised 300 ug of mutant IDH1 20-mer peptide each, plus topical imiquimod.

The receptor was isolated from a man aged 25 to 40 with glioma. Some clones in this sample may be carry-over from other donors' samples. The gene calls are TRBV6-4 and TRBJ2-7; TRBD2 matches at 14 bases. Sequencing was performed on PBMCs, taken from a glioma patient whose treatment included an IDH1 peptide vaccine. The CDR3, as DNA: TGTGCCAGCAGTGCAGCCCCGGGACTAGCGGGAGAGGAGCAGTACTTC. As protein: CASSAAPGLAGEEQYF.